This T cell receptor beta chain was recovered during a study of blood T cell repertoires in COVID-19. Looking at the study overall: Sources were T cells, B-cell-depleted T cells, or PBMCs; the material itself was cDNA or gDNA.

The CDR3 is 15 amino acids. With V trimmed by 6 bases and J by 2 bases, 5 bases remained unmatched. CDR1 and CDR2 from the germline V gene are SGHVS and FQNEAQ. Original processing notes: Reference gene primers were amplified, and this amplification served to estimate nucleated cell counts. The method was immunoSEQ multiplex PCR; TCRdb's version includes in-frame clones alone and lacks a portion of them. Clonal size and the V and J genes are those of that table, whereas D and trimming came from the DNA. The table has around 140,000 clones, over 60% seen once. Sample: peripheral blood. This rearrangement joins TRBV7-8 to TRBJ2-2; TRBD2 matches at 8 bases. The sequence derives from a woman in her 70s with acute or convalescent COVID-19. CDR3 residues: CASSSSGANTGELFF. The CDR3 DNA follows: TGTGCCAGCAGTAGTAGCGGGGCCAACACCGGGGAGCTGTTTTTT.